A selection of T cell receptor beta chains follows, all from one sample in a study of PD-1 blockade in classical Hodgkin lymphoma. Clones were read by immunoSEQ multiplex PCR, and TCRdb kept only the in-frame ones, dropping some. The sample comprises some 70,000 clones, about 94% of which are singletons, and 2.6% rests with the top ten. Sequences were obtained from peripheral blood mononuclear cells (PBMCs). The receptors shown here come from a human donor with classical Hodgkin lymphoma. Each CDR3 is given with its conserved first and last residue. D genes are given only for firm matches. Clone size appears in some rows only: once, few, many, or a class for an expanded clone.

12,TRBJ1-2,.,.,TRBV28,TGTGCCAGCAGTCGCGATACCTATGGCTACACCTTC,CASSRDTYGYTF
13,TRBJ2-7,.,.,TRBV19,TGTGCCAGTAGTAGGAGCGCGATATACGAGCAGTACTTC,CASSRSAIYEQYF
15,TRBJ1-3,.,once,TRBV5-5,TGTGCCAGCAGCTTGGCGGCAGGCTCTGGAAACACCATATATTTT,CASSLAAGSGNTIYF
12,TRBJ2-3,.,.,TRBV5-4,TGTGCCAGCAGCTCGGTCCCCGATACGCAGTATTTT,CASSSVPDTQYF
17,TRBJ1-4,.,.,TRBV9,TGTGCCAGCAGCGTAGCTCCCCAGGGAGGCGGCCGGGAAAAACTGTTTTTT,CASSVAPQGGGREKLFF
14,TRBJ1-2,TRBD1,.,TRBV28,TGTGCCAGCAGACCAACCGGGACAGCCTATGGCTACACCTTC,CASRPTGTAYGYTF
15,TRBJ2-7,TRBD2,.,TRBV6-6,TGTGCCAGCACCGCACGACTAGCGGGAGGCTACGAGCAGTACTTC,CASTARLAGGYEQYF
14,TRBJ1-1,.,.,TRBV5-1,TGCGCCAGCAGCTTGGCCCAGACAAACACTGAAGCTTTCTTT,CASSLAQTNTEAFF
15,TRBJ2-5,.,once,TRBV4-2,TGTGCCAGCAGCCGGTCACCGACACCCCAAGAGACCCAGTACTTC,CASSRSPTPQETQYF
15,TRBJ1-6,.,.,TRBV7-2,TGTGCCAGCACCCTTCCGGACAGAAATAATTCACCCCTCCACTTT,CASTLPDRNNSPLHF
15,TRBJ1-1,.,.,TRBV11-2,TGTGCCAGCAGCTTATCTACAGGGATAAACACTGAAGCTTTCTTT,CASSLSTGINTEAFF
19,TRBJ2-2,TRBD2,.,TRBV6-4,TGTGCCAGCAGTGCGCTTTCGGCGGGGGGCTACGCGAACACCGGGGAGCTGTTTTTT,CASSALSAGGYANTGELFF
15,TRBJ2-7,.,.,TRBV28,TGTGCCAGCAGTTTTGTAGGGGGGCCTAAGTACGAGCAGTACTTC,CASSFVGGPKYEQYF
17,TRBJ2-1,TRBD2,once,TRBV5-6,TGTGCCAGCAGCTTCGGGACTAGCGGGAGGACCTACAATGAGCAGTTCTTC,CASSFGTSGRTYNEQFF
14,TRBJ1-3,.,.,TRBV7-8,TGTGCCAGCAGCTTAGCAGGGCACGGAAACACCATATATTTT,CASSLAGHGNTIYF
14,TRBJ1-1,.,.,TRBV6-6,TGTGCCAGCAGTTACGCGGACAGGAACACTGAAGCTTTCTTT,CASSYADRNTEAFF
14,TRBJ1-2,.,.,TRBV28,TGTGCCAGCAGAACCCCCATTTCTAACTATGGCTACACCTTC,CASRTPISNYGYTF
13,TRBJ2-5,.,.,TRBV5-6,TGTGCCAGCAGCGTGAAATTGCAAGAGACCCAGTACTTC,CASSVKLQETQYF
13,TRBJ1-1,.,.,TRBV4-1,TGCGCCAGCAGCCCGAGTCCCAACACTGAAGCTTTCTTT,CASSPSPNTEAFF
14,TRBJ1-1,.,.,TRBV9,TGTGCCAGCAGCGTAGAACCCTTAGATACTGAAGCTTTCTTT,CASSVEPLDTEAFF
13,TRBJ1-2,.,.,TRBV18,TGTGCCAGCTCACCGAGGACAGCGGATGGCTACACCTTC,CASSPRTADGYTF
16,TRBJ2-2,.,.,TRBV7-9,TGTGCCAGCAGCCCCCCCCCGGGACAAAGCACCGGGGAGCTGTTTTTT,CASSPPPGQSTGELFF
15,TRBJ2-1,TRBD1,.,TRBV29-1,TGCAGCGTGGGCACTCCGGGACAGGGGCCCAATGAGCAGTTCTTC,CSVGTPGQGPNEQFF
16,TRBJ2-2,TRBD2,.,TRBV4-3,TGCGCCAGCAGCCCAACCGGGGCGGGAGCGGCCGGGGAGCTGTTTTTT,CASSPTGAGAAGELFF
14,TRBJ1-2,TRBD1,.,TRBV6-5,TGTGCCAGCAGCTTTTCGACAGGGGAGAATGGCTACACCTTC,CASSFSTGENGYTF
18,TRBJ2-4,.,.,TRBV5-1,TGCGCCAGCAGCTTGGTGGTTCGCGCACCAATAGGCAAAAACATTCAGTACTTC,CASSLVVRAPIGKNIQYF
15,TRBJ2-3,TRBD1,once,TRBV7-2,TGTGCCAGCAGCTTAACAGGGGGACCCACAGATACGCAGTATTTT,CASSLTGGPTDTQYF
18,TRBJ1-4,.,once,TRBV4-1,TGCGCCAGCAGCCAAGGGTTGGCAGGGCGAGGGGGAACTGAAAAACTGTTTTTT,CASSQGLAGRGGTEKLFF
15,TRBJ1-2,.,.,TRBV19,TGTGCCAGTAGTATAGACAATAGACCCTACTATGGCTACACCTTC,CASSIDNRPYYGYTF
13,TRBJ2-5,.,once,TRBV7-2,TGTGCCAGCAGCTTAGGGCAGCAAGAGACCCAGTACTTC,CASSLGQQETQYF
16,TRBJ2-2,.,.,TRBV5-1,TGCGCCAGCAGCTTGGGGGCGAGCCTGAACACCGGGGAGCTGTTTTTT,CASSLGASLNTGELFF
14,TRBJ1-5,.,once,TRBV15,TGTGCCACCGGGATGAACAGCCGAAATCAGCCCCAGCATTTT,CATGMNSRNQPQHF